The rows below give T cell receptor beta chains drawn from one sample of a study of beta chain features in type 1 diabetes. The repertoire was sequenced with immunoSEQ multiplex PCR; TCRdb's copy has only in-frame clones and lacks some. The table includes fewer than 400,000 clones, 9.3% detected once. Material: central memory CD4+ T cells from blood. All receptors derive from a man aged 30-40 years with type 1 diabetes. Both conserved end residues are part of each CDR3. The D gene is left open where the match is weak. Part of the rows lack a size; the others show once, few, many or a class for expanded clones.

cdr3_length: 13; v_call: TRBV7-2; j_call: TRBJ1-1; d_call: NA; clone_size: few; cdr3_nt: TGTGCCAGCAGCTCACAAGAGAACACTGAAGCTTTCTTT; cdr3_aa: CASSSQENTEAFF
cdr3_length: 15; v_call: TRBV11-2; j_call: TRBJ2-7; d_call: TRBD2; clone_size: medium-sized; cdr3_nt: TGTGCCAGCAGCTTAAGTTCTAGCGGGGCCTACGAGCAGTACTTC; cdr3_aa: CASSLSSSGAYEQYF
cdr3_length: 12; v_call: TRBV7-9; j_call: TRBJ1-1; d_call: NA; clone_size: few; cdr3_nt: TGTGCCAGCAGCTTAGATCCTCGGGGAGCTTTCTTT; cdr3_aa: CASSLDPRGAFF
cdr3_length: 14; v_call: TRBV6-4; j_call: TRBJ2-1; d_call: NA; clone_size: few; cdr3_nt: TGTGCCAGCAGCGCGACTGACGGATACAATGAGCAGTTCTTC; cdr3_aa: CASSATDGYNEQFF
cdr3_length: 15; v_call: TRBV7-8; j_call: TRBJ2-7; d_call: TRBD2; clone_size: few; cdr3_nt: TGTGCCAGCAGCCCCGGGGGACTAGCAAGGGGCGAGCAGTACTTC; cdr3_aa: CASSPGGLARGEQYF
cdr3_length: 16; v_call: TRBV2; j_call: TRBJ2-7; d_call: TRBD1; clone_size: many; cdr3_nt: TGTGCCAGCAGCTCAGACCGGGACAGGGGGCGGTATAAGCAGTACTTC; cdr3_aa: CASSSDRDRGRYKQYF
cdr3_length: 16; v_call: TRBV10-3; j_call: TRBJ1-1; d_call: TRBD1; clone_size: few; cdr3_nt: TGTGCCATCAGTGAGTGGATGGGACAGGGGAGAACTGAAGCTTTCTTT; cdr3_aa: CAISEWMGQGRTEAFF
cdr3_length: 12; v_call: TRBV2; j_call: TRBJ2-1; d_call: NA; clone_size: few; cdr3_nt: TGTGCCAGCAGGTACAGCCACAATGAGCAGTTCTTC; cdr3_aa: CASRYSHNEQFF
cdr3_length: 14; v_call: TRBV2; j_call: TRBJ2-7; d_call: TRBD1; clone_size: NA; cdr3_nt: TGTGCCAGCAGTGCCGGGACAGCCTCCTACGAGCAGTACTTC; cdr3_aa: CASSAGTASYEQYF
cdr3_length: 15; v_call: TRBV7-8; j_call: TRBJ1-1; d_call: NA; clone_size: few; cdr3_nt: TGTGCCAGCAGCTCCCTGGACAAGGCGAACACTGAAGCTTTCTTT; cdr3_aa: CASSSLDKANTEAFF
cdr3_length: 15; v_call: TRBV6-5; j_call: TRBJ2-3; d_call: NA; clone_size: NA; cdr3_nt: TGTGCCAGCCTCCCCGGCAAATACTGGGATAATACGCAGTATTTT; cdr3_aa: CASLPGKYWDNTQYF
cdr3_length: 15; v_call: TRBV10-3; j_call: TRBJ2-3; d_call: TRBD2; clone_size: NA; cdr3_nt: TGTGCCATCAGTGGGACTAGCGCCTTGCCAGATACGCAGTATTTT; cdr3_aa: CAISGTSALPDTQYF
cdr3_length: 11; v_call: TRBV20-1; j_call: TRBJ2-5; d_call: NA; clone_size: NA; cdr3_nt: TGCAGTGCTCCCCCCCAGGAGGCCCAGTACTTC; cdr3_aa: CSAPPQEAQYF
cdr3_length: 16; v_call: TRBV7-2; j_call: TRBJ2-5; d_call: TRBD2; clone_size: NA; cdr3_nt: TGTGCCAGCAGCTCGGGACTAGCGGGGGGAGAAGAGACCCAGTACTTC; cdr3_aa: CASSSGLAGGEETQYF
cdr3_length: 13; v_call: TRBV2; j_call: TRBJ2-3; d_call: NA; clone_size: few; cdr3_nt: TGTGCCAGCTCGGCCAGCCGCACAGATACGCAGTATTTT; cdr3_aa: CASSASRTDTQYF
cdr3_length: 14; v_call: TRBV11-2; j_call: TRBJ2-3; d_call: TRBD2; clone_size: NA; cdr3_nt: TGTGCCAGCAGCTTGGGACTAGTCCCAGATACGCAGTATTTT; cdr3_aa: CASSLGLVPDTQYF
cdr3_length: 16; v_call: TRBV5-1; j_call: TRBJ1-6; d_call: NA; clone_size: few; cdr3_nt: TGCGCCAGCAGCTTGGAGACAGGTTCCTCTAATTCACCCCTCCACTTT; cdr3_aa: CASSLETGSSNSPLHF